The subject of this entry is one T cell receptor beta chain. The sample is drawn from a study of tumor-infiltrating lymphocytes in primary liver carcinoma. With 500 ng total RNA as template and a constant-region primer, TCR beta cDNA was made. For TCR beta, libraries were produced by three nested multiplex PCR rounds using slightly modified ARM-PCR. In the first two PCR rounds, TRBV1-TRBV30 forward primers were paired with a C-beta reverse primer, and each round lasted about 9 cycles. TCRdb independently ran MiXCR on the multiplex PCR reads; one entry per CDR3 protein. The data hold 90,000 to 110,000 distinct CDR3 sequences, with roughly four fifths observed a single time. The approximately 17-34 mg bulk tissue piece was not sorted before simultaneous RNA and DNA extraction. The germline V gene has CDR1 LGHNT and CDR2 FRNRAP. The CDR3 contains 14 residues.

The clonotype originates from a man aged 35 to 55 with primary liver carcinoma and hepatitis B virus infection. The chain has TRBV12-5 and TRBJ2-1; tentative D call: TRBD1 (6 bases). The J call may be faulty, since TRBJ2-7 better matches the DNA end. The specimen was liver tumor tissue from sampling region 3. Subset reported: tumor region T3, left-lateral pole. CDR3 in DNA: TGTGCTAGTGGAACAGGGTTGTCCTACAATGAACAGTACTTC. This translates into CASGTGLSYNEQYF.